The 10 T cell receptor beta chains given below trace back to one sample, sequenced in a study of T cell changes during pregnancy in multiple sclerosis. Generated by immunoSEQ multiplex PCR, the TCRdb table keeps only in-frame clones and is missing some. The sample shows some 80,000 clones, more than 80% of them seen only once. This sample comprised peripheral blood, obtained in the first trimester of pregnancy. The receptors stem from a female donor in good health, enrolled as a control in a pregnancy study.

V gene TRBV19 combines with J gene TRBJ2-3, with 8 bases fitting TRBD2. V dropped 6 bases and J dropped 2; count of bases not matched to a gene: 4. CDR1 is LNHDA and CDR2 is SQIVND in the germline V gene (reference sequence). CDR3 size: 14 residues. CDR3 protein: CASSLSGTTDTQYF. DNA for the CDR3: TGTGCCAGTAGCCTTAGCGGGACCACAGATACGCAGTATTTT.

V is TRBV7-6 and J is TRBJ2-1; 7 nucleotides match TRBD2. Losses at the gene ends were 3 bases for V and 7 bases for J; bases not matched to a gene: 15. The length of the CDR3 is 17 residues. CDR1 SGHVS and CDR2 FNYEAQ come from the germline V gene. The CDR3 bases are TGTGCCAGCAGCTTGGCCCCGGGGGGAGAATTTGGGAATGAGCAGTTCTTC. Protein: CASSLAPGGEFGNEQFF. Looking up the rest from reference TRBV7-6 and TRBJ2-1 gives the full variable domain: GAGVSQSPRYKVTKRGQDVALRCDPISGHVSLYWYRQALGQGPEFLTYFNYEAQQDKSGLPNDRFSAERPEGSISTLTIQRTEQRDSAMYRCASSLAPGGEFGNEQFFGPGTRLTVL.

This chain joins TRBV18 and TRBJ1-2, with 8 bases aligning to TRBD1. This CDR3 has 15 amino acids. J gave up 3 bases and V 3 bases, and 6 bases lay outside the gene matches. The germline CDR1 and CDR2 sequences are KGHSH and LQKENI. The CDR3 nucleotides read TGTGCCAGCTCACCTCGCGACAGGGGCGACTATGGCTACACCTTC. Amino acid sequence: CASSPRDRGDYGYTF.

V is TRBV27 and J is TRBJ1-1, with a tentative D call TRBD1 (5 bases). Germline V CDR1 and CDR2: MNHEY, SMNVEV (reference sequence). The CDR3 contains 14 residues. Trimming removed 6 bases from V and 5 bases from J, with 16 bases in between. The CDR3 region is CASSPLRGDTEAFF. CDR3 sequence (DNA): TGTGCCAGCAGCCCCCTCCGGGGGGATACTGAAGCTTTCTTT.

Here the CDR3 reads CASSLSRIATSTDTQYF. CDR3 nucleotides: TGTGCCAGCAGTTTATCGCGGATAGCGACAAGCACAGATACGCAGTATTTT. The chain joins TRBV27 to TRBJ2-3, with D perhaps TRBD2 (5 bases). The CDR3 covers 17 residues. The germline V gene encodes CDR1 MNHEY and CDR2 SMNVEV (reference sequence). V shed 0 bases and J shed 0 bases, with 13 bases lying between them.

This CDR3 is CASSLAPGSGNTIYF. In DNA form, the CDR3 reads TGTGCCAGCAGCTTAGCGCCAGGCTCTGGAAACACCATATATTTT. The rearrangement links TRBV7-2 to TRBJ1-3; D gene unclear. The germline V gene encodes CDR1 SGHTA and CDR2 FQGNSA. There are 15 residues in the CDR3. V lost 0 bases and J lost 0, with 6 bases in between.

The chain joins TRBV5-1 to TRBJ1-1, with 12 bases lining up with TRBD1. The CDR3 has 16 residues. V was clipped by 4 bases and J by 1 base; unmatched bases: 5. Germline V gene lookup returns CDR1 SGHRS and CDR2 YFSETQ. CDR3 in DNA: TGCGCCAGCAGCGGGACAGGGGGCGCAGAGAACACTGAAGCTTTCTTT. Translated, it gives CASSGTGGAENTEAFF.

The V call is TRBV28, the J call TRBJ1-1, with D possibly matching TRBD1 (6 bases). Germline V lookup: CDR1 MDHEN, CDR2 SYDVKM. V was trimmed by 7 bases and J by 5 bases, leaving 11 bases between them. The CDR3 covers 12 residues. CDR3 in DNA: TGTGCCAGCACCCAGGGGCGGACTGAAGCTTTCTTT. Translated, it gives CASTQGRTEAFF.

The rearrangement uses TRBV7-8 and TRBJ2-1; possibly TRBD2 for D (6 bases). Trimming left V 1 base short and J 7 bases short, with 17 bases between. CDR1 and CDR2 (germline): SGHVS, FQNEAQ. This CDR3 has 16 residues. CDR3 in amino acids: CASSLGGLPWTNEQFF. Here the CDR3 DNA reads TGTGCCAGCAGCTTAGGGGGACTCCCATGGACGAATGAGCAGTTCTTC.

The chain couples TRBV21-1 to TRBJ1-6; the D call of TRBD1 is as the table states it, not checked on the DNA. TRBV21-1 has pseudogene status. The CDR3 is 17 amino acids. The CDR3 here is CASSALETPKVNSPLHF. The DNA of the CDR3 is TGTGCCAGCAGCGCCCTCGAGACACCCAAGGTGAATTCACCCCTCCACTTT.